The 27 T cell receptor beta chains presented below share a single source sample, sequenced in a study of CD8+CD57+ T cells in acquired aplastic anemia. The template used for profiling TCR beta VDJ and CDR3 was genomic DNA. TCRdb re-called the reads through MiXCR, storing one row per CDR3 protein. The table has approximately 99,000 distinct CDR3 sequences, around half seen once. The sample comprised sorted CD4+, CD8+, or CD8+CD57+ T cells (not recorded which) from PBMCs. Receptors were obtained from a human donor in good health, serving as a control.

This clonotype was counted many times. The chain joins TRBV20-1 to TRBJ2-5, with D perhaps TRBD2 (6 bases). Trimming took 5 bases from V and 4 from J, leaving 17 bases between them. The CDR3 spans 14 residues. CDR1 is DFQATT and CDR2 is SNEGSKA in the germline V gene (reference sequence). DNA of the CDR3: TGCAGTGCTTGGTCCGGGCAGGGAGGAGAGACCCAGTACTTC. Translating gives CSAWSGQGGETQYF.

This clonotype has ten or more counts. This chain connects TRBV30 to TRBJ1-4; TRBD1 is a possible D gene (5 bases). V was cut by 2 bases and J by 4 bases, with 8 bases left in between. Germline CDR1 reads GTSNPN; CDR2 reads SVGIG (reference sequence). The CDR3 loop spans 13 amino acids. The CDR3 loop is CAWSWDGNEKLFF. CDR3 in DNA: TGTGCCTGGAGTTGGGACGGTAATGAAAAACTGTTTTTT.

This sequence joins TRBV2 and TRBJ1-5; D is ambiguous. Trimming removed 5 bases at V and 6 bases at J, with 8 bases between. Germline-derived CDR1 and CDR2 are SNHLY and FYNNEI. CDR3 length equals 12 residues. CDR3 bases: TGTGCCAGCAGTTTCTTCGGTCAGCCCCAGCATTTT. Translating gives CASSFFGQPQHF.

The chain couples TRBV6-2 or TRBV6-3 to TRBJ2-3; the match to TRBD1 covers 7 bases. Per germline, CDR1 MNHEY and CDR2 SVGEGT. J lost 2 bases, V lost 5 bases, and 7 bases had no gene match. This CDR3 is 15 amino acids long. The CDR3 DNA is TGTGCCAGCAGTCCCAGGACAGGTCACACAGATACGCAGTATTTT. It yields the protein CASSPRTGHTDTQYF.

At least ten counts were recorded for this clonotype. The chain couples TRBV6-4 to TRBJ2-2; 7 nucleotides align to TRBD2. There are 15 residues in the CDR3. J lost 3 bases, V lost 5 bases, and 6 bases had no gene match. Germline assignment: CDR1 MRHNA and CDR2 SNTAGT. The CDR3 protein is CASSHLAGDTGELFF. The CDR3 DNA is TGTGCCAGCAGTCACCTGGCGGGGGACACCGGGGAGCTGTTTTTT.

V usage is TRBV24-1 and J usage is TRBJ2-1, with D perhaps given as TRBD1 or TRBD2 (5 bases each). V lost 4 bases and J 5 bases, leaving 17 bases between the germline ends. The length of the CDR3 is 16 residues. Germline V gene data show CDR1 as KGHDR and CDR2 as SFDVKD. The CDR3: CATSDAGTPADNEQFF. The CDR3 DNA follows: TGTGCCACCAGTGACGCCGGGACCCCCGCGGACAATGAGCAGTTCTTC.

Here the CDR3 reads CASRRDSSYEQYF. CDR3 DNA sequence: TGTGCCAGCAGGAGGGACAGCTCCTACGAGCAGTACTTC. The gene calls are TRBV12-3 or TRBV12-4 and TRBJ2-7; 7 nucleotides align to TRBD1. The trim removed 6 bases at V and 0 bases at J, leaving 2 bases unmatched. The length of the CDR3 is 13 residues.

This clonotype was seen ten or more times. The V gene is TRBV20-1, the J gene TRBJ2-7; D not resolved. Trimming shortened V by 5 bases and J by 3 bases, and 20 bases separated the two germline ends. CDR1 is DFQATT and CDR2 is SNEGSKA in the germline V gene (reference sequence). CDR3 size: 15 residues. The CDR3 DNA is TGCAGTGCTGATTTGGCTGTGGACGAGCTCTACGAGCAGTACTTC. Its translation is CSADLAVDELYEQYF.

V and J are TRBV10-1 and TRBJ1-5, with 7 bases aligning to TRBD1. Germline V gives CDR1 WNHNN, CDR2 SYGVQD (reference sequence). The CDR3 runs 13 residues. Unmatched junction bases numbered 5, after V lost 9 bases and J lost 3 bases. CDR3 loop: CASKGGPNQPQHF. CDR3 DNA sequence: TGCGCCAGTAAAGGGGGCCCCAATCAGCCCCAGCATTTT.

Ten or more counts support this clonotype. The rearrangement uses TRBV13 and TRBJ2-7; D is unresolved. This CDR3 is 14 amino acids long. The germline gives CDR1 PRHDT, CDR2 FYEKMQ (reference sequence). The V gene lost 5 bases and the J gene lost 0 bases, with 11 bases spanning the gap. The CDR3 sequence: CASSLDRTSYEQYF. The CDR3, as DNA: TGTGCCAGCAGCCTCGACCGGACCTCCTACGAGCAGTACTTC.

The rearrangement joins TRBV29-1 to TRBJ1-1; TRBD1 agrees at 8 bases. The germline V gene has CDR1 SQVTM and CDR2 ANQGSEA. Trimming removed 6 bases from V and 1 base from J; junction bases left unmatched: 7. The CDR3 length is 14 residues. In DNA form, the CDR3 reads TGCAGCGTCATGCGACAGGGGAAGAACACTGAAGCTTTCTTT. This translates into CSVMRQGKNTEAFF.

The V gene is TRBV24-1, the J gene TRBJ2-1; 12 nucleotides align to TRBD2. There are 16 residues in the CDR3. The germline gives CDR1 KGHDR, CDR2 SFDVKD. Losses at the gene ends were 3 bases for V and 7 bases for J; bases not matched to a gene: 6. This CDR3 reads CATSDRLAGVLNEQFF. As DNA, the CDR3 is TGTGCCACCAGTGATCGACTAGCGGGAGTACTTAATGAGCAGTTCTTC.

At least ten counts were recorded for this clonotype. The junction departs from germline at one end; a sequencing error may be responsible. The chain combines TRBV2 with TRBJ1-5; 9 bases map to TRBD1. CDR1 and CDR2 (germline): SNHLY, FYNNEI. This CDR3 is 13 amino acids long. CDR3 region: CASSRQGEGSVDF. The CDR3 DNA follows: TGTGCCAGCAGTCGACAGGGGGAAGGGTCCGTGGATTTT.

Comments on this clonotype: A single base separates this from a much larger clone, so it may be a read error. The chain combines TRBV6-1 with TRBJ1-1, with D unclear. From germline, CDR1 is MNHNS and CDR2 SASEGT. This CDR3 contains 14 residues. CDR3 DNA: TGTGCCAGCAGTGAAGCGCCCGGAAACACTGAAGCTTCCTTT. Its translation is CASSEAPGNTEASF.

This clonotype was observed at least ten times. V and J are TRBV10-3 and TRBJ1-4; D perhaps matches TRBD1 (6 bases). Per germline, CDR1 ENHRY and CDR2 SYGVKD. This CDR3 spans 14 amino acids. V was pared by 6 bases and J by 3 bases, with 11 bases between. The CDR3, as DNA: TGTGCCATCAGCAGGGACACTTCTAATGAAAAACTGTTTTTT. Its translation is CAISRDTSNEKLFF.

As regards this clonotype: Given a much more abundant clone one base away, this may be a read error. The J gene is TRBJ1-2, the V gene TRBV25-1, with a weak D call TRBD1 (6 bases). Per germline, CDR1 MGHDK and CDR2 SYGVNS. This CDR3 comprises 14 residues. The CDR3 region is CASSLSTGDYGYAF. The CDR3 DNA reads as TGTGCCAGCAGTTTATCGACAGGAGACTATGGCTACGCCTTC.

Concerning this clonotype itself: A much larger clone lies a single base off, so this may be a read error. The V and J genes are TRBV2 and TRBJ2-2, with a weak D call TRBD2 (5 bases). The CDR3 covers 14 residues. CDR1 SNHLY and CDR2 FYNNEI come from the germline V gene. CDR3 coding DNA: TGTGCCAGCAGTTACTCGATAGGGTCCGGGGAGCCGTTTTTT. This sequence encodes CASSYSIGSGEPFF.

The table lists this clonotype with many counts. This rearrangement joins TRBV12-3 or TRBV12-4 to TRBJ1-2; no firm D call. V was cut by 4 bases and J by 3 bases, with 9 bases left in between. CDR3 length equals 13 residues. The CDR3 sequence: CASSSPVYYGYTF. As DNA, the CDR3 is TGTGCCAGCAGTTCGCCAGTGTACTATGGCTACACCTTC.

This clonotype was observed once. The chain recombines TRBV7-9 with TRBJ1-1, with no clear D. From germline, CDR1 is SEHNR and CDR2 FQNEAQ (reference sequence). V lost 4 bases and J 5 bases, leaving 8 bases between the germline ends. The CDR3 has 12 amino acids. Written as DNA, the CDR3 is TGTGCCAGCAGCTCACCGGGAACTGAAGCTTTCTTT. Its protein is CASSSPGTEAFF.

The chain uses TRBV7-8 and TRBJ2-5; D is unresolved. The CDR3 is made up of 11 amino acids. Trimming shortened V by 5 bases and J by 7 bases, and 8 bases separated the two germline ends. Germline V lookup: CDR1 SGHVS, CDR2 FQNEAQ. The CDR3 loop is CASSASATQYF. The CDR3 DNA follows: TGTGCCAGCAGCGCGTCGGCGACCCAGTACTTC. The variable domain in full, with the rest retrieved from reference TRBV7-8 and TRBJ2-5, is GAGVSQSPRYKVAKRGQDVALRCDPISGHVSLFWYQQALGQGPEFLTYFQNEAQLDKSGLPSDRFFAERPEGSVSTLKIQRTQQEDSAVYLCASSASATQYFGPGTRLLVL.

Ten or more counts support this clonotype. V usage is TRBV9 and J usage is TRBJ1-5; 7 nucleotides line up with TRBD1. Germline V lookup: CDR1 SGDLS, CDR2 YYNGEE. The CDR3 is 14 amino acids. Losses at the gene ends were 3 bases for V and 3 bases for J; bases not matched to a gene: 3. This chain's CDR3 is CASSGGTVNQPQHF. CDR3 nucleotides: TGTGCCAGCAGCGGCGGGACAGTCAATCAGCCCCAGCATTTT.

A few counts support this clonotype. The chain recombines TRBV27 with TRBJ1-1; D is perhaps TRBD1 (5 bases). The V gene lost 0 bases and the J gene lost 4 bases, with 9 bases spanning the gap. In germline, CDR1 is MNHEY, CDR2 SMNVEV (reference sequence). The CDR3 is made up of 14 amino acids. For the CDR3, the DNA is TGTGCCAGCAGTTTATCGCAGGGTGGCACTGAAGCTTTCTTT. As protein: CASSLSQGGTEAFF.

The CDR3 coding sequence is TGTGCCAGCACCGAACAACCGGGACAGGGGAAACAAGCTTTCTTT. Amino acids: CASTEQPGQGKQAFF. The gene calls are TRBV6-1 and TRBJ1-1; 10 bases match TRBD1. The V gene's germline CDR1 is MNHNS and CDR2 SASEGT. V lost 7 bases, J lost 9 bases, and 14 bases stayed unmatched. The CDR3 has 15 amino acids.

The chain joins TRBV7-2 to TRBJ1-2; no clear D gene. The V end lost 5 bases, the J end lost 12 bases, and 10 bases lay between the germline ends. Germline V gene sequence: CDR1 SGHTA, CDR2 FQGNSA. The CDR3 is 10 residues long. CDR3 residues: CASSPLGNTF. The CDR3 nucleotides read TGTGCCAGCAGCCCGCTTGGAAACACCTTC.

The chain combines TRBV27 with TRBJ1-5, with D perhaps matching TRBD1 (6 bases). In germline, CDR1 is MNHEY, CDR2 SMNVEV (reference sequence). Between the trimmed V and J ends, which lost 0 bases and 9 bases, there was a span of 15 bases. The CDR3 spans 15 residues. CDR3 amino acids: CASSLSRTALGPQHF. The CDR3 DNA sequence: TGTGCCAGCAGTTTATCCCGGACAGCTCTGGGGCCCCAGCATTTT.

The DNA for the CDR3 is TGTGCCAGCCGTTTAGGGGGCCAGATCAATCAGCCCCAGCATTTT. This sequence encodes CASRLGGQINQPQHF. The V and J genes are TRBV19 and TRBJ1-5, with 7 bases lining up with TRBD1. The ends lost 9 bases at V and 3 bases at J; junction bases unmatched: 11. Germline lookup yields CDR1 LNHDA and CDR2 SQIVND (reference sequence). The CDR3 covers 15 residues.

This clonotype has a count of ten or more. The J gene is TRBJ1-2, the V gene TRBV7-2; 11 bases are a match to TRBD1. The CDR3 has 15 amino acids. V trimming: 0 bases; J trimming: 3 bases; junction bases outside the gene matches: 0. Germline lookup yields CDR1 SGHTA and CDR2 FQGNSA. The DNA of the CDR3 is TGTGCCAGCAGCTTAGCGGACAGGGGGCACTATGGCTACACCTTC. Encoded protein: CASSLADRGHYGYTF.